The sequence of this TCR beta chain was determined in a study of Graves' ophthalmopathy and Graves' hyperthyroidism. Findings of the study overall: Detected in blood as well were most expanded thyroid clonotypes with frequency above 0.001.

Recruitment covered hyperthyroidism patients aged 18 to 65 whose new diagnosis was of under 2 months' duration. Uncontrolled infections, other autoimmune diseases, pregnancy or lactation barred patients from enrollment. The PBMCs had their origin in 7.5 to 10 ml of fresh peripheral blood. RNA transcripts served as template for amplifying TCR beta CDR3 sequences. RT-PCR with HTBI primers came first, then second-round multiplex PCR. TCRdb called the multiplex PCR reads again in MiXCR, with one record for every CDR3 protein. The sample consists of about 390,000 distinct CDR3 sequences, over 15% of them appearing once. The germline V gene has CDR1 SNHLY and CDR2 FYNNEI. The CDR3 consists of 12 residues. V lost 7 bases and J 8 bases, leaving 14 bases between the germline ends. Notes on this clonotype: Its antigen is currently unknown.

The J gene is TRBJ1-1, the V gene TRBV2; D gene ambiguous. Sequencing input: peripheral blood. The receptor was derived from a woman aged 18 to 35 with stable Graves' hyperthyroidism. The CDR3 sequence is CASNYFSTEAFF. Here the CDR3 DNA reads TGTGCCAGCAATTATTTTTCCACGGAAGCTTTCTTT.